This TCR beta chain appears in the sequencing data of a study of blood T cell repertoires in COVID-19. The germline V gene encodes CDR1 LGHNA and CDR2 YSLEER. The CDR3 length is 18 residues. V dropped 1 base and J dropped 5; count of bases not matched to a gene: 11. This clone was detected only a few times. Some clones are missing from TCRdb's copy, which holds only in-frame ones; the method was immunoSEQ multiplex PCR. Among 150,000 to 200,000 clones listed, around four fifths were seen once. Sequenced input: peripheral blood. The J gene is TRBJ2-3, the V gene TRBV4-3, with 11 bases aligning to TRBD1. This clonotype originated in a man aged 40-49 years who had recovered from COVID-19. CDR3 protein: CASSQGPPGGTGGDTQYF. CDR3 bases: TGCGCCAGCAGCCAAGGCCCCCCCGGGGGGACAGGGGGAGATACGCAGTATTTT.